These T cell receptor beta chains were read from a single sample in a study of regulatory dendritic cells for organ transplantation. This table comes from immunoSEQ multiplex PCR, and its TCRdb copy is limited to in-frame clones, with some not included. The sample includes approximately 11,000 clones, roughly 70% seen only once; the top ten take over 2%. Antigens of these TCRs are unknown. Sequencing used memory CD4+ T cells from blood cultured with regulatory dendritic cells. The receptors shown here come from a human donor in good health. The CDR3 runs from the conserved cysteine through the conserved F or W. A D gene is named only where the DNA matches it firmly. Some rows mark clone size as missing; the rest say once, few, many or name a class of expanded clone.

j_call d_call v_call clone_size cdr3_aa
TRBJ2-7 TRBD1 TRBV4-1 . CASSQNAGGTFYEQYF
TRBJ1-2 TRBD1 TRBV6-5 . CASRSTGNYGYTF
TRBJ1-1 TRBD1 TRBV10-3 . CAISKGQGEAFF
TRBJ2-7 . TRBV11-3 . CASSLRQTYEQYF
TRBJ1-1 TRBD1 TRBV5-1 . CASSQTGETEAFF
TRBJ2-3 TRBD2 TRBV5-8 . CASSLVLAGTDTQYF
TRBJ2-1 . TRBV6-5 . CASSSLGRAGHNEQFF
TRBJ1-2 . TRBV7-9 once CASTRADYNYGYTF
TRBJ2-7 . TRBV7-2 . CASSVEYEQYF
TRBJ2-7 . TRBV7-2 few CASSFDFPSSYEQYF
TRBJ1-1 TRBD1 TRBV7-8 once CASSLAGQASMNTEAFF
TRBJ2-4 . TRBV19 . CASRPGGDQNIQYF
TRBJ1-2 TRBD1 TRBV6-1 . CASSGTGTYGYTF
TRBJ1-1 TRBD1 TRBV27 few CASNRQGPNTEAFF
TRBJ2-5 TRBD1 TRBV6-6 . CASSPTGLETQYF
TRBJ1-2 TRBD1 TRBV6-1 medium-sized CASSEASGTDYGYTF
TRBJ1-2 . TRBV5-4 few CASSLEEGRYGYTF
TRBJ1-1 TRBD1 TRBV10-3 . CAISGQGSVNTEAFF
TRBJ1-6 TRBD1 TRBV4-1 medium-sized CASSLPDRESPLHF
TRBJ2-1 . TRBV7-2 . CASSFKGAIQGAEQFF
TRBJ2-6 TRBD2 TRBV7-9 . CASSSFGGANSGANVLTF
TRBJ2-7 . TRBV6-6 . CASSAIGEQYF
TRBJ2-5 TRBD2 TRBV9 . CASSVGWGGLAVQETQYF
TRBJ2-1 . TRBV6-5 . CASRTDSYNEQFF
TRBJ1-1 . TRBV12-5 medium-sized CASGLEGGLRAFF
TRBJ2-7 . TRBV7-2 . CASSLSLYEQYF
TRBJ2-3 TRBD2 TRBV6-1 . CASSRLAGPTDTQYF
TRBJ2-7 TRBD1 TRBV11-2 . CASSSQGTGVYEQYF
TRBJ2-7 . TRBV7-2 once CASSMTRGEQYF
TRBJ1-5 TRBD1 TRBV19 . CASSTGGKGNQPQHF
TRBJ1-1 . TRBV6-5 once CASSSPPSEGDEAFF
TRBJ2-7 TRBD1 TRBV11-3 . CASSPSGTGDHEQYF
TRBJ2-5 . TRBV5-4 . CASTREETQYF
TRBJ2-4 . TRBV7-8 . CASSEAVWEQNIQYF
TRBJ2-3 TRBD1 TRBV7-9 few CASSLTGGVTDTQYF